This T cell receptor (beta chain) stems from a study of T cell repertoires in cytomegalovirus infection. This clonotype was observed a few times. Its antigen remains unidentified. The CDR3 extends over 14 amino acids. Trimming pared 11 bases from V and 4 bases from J, leaving 19 bases between. The germline V gene has CDR1 SEHNR and CDR2 FQNEAQ (reference sequence). Each CDR3 protein is one row after TCRdb ran MiXCR on the reads. The sample includes approximately 1,000,000 distinct CDR3 sequences, 31% of them seen just once. The sequencing here drew on cultured CD8+ T cells from PBMCs, taken from culture after CMV antigen stimulation. The V call is TRBV7-9, the J call TRBJ2-3; either TRBD1 or TRBD2 may supply D (5 bases each). The TCR sequence derives from a human donor in good health (CMV status not recorded). Some clones in this sample may be carry-over from other donors' samples. As DNA, the CDR3 is TGTGCCGGGGGAGAGGGAGAGGGGCCAGATACGCAGTATTTT. Translated, it gives CAGGEGEGPDTQYF.